This entry describes one TCR beta chain. The sample is drawn from a study of blood T cell repertoires in COVID-19. Study context: T cells, B-cell-depleted T cells, or PBMCs supplied cDNA or gDNA.

V shed 0 bases, J shed 3 bases, and the junction held 8 bases outside the gene matches. This CDR3 has 17 residues. Germline assignment: CDR1 LGHNA and CDR2 YSLEER. Here immunoSEQ multiplex PCR was the method, and the copy in TCRdb shows in-frame clones only, minus some. The sample includes around 300,000 clones, about 88% seen only once; the top ten take under 3.5%. Cohorts were assigned according to the clinical history that participants reported. This rearrangement joins TRBV4-3 to TRBJ2-5, with TRBD2 matching 9 bases. This clonotype originated in a woman between 45 and 60 years old who had recovered from COVID-19. The sequenced sample was PBMCs or T cells enriched from blood (not recorded which). CDR3 bases: TGCGCCAGCAGCCAAGATATGGTAGCGGGGGAAAAAGAGACCCAGTACTTC. It specifies CASSQDMVAGEKETQYF.